This T cell receptor (beta chain) was obtained from a study of T cells in Graves' hyperthyroidism and ophthalmopathy. Looking at the study overall: Peripheral blood specimens were obtained at initial diagnosis, prior to any treatment.

The cohort's ophthalmopathy patients, a group with duration under 3 months, had a Clinical Activity Score of at least 3 and a NOSPECS grade of at least 4. A patient was excluded if there was uncontrolled infection, other autoimmune disease, pregnancy or lactation. Study-wide findings and caveats: In the analysis, a 13 V-J model separated ophthalmopathy from stable hyperthyroidism.

Regions amplified from RNA transcripts were the TCR beta CDR3 regions. Researchers ran a first-round RT-PCR on the TCR CDR3 using the HTBI primer set. MiXCR was run by TCRdb on the multiplex PCR reads, yielding one entry per CDR3 protein. The sample gives around 530,000 distinct CDR3 sequences, roughly a sixth of which show up once; 15% to 20% is in the top ten. This clonotype was counted ten times or more. Its antigen is still unknown. The germline V gene encodes CDR1 DFQATT and CDR2 SNEGSKA (reference sequence). The CDR3 is 13 residues long. The ends were cut back, 1 base at V and 4 bases at J, with 10 bases in the middle.

The chain carries TRBV20-1 and TRBJ1-1; D unclear. The sequenced material came from blood. This TCR came from a woman under 30 with Graves' ophthalmopathy. The CDR3, as DNA: TGCAGTGCTAGAGCGATTAGAGGCACTGAAGCTTTCTTT. Its translation: CSARAIRGTEAFF.